The rows below give T cell receptor beta chains drawn from one sample of a study of OX40 agonist ivuxolimab in advanced cancers. The repertoire was sequenced with immunoSEQ multiplex PCR; TCRdb's copy has only in-frame clones and lacks some. The sample includes some 81,000 clones, 80% to 90% of them seen just once. The sequenced sample was CD4+ or CD8+ T cells sorted from blood, obtained in a trial of the OX40 agonist ivuxolimab. The receptors were gathered from an adult with an advanced solid tumor such as melanoma, head and neck, liver or kidney cancer. Both conserved end residues are part of each CDR3. A D gene is named only where the DNA matches it firmly. Clone sizes are given selectively: once, few, many, or a class where the clone is expanded.

v_gene	j_gene	abundance	d_gene	CDR3nt	CDR3aa
TRBV18	TRBJ2-1	few	-	TGTGCCAGCTCACCACGGGGAGCGGAGCGGAGGGGGGGCTACAATGAGCAGTTCTTC	CASSPRGAERRGGYNEQFF
TRBV2	TRBJ2-2	-	-	TGTGCCAGCAGCGAAGGCCCCAGGGTCCTAGGGGAGCTGTTTTTT	CASSEGPRVLGELFF
TRBV6-5	TRBJ2-7	-	-	TGTGCCAGCACCGACCGGGGAGGGGGCGTTTACGAGCAGTACTTC	CASTDRGGGVYEQYF
TRBV2	TRBJ2-7	-	-	TGTGCCAGCGCCAGATGGGCATCTTACGAGCAGTACTTC	CASARWASYEQYF
TRBV10-3	TRBJ2-5	-	-	TGTGCCACCGCGAGGGGTATAGCATCGGAGACCCAGTACTTC	CATARGIASETQYF
TRBV5-1	TRBJ1-1	-	-	TGTGCCAGCAGCTTGGGTGGGGGGCTGGACACTGAAGCTTTCTTT	CASSLGGGLDTEAFF
TRBV5-4	TRBJ2-7	-	-	TGTGCCAGCAGCTTGGTAGTGGGGGCCTACGAGCAGTACTTC	CASSLVVGAYEQYF
TRBV12-5	TRBJ1-1	-	-	TGTGCTAGTGGTTTGTGGGGGGATACTGAAGCTTTCTTT	CASGLWGDTEAFF
TRBV2	TRBJ2-3	-	TRBD2	TGTGCCAGCAACGGACTAGCGGGCGCCACAGATACGCAGTATTTT	CASNGLAGATDTQYF
TRBV5-6	TRBJ2-7	-	TRBD1	TGTGCCAGCAGCCGACAGGGGGCGGAGGAGCAGTACTTC	CASSRQGAEEQYF
TRBV5-1	TRBJ2-3	-	TRBD1	TGCGCCAGCAGCAAGGACAGGGCGTTCACAGATACGCAGTATTTT	CASSKDRAFTDTQYF
TRBV4-2	TRBJ2-1	-	TRBD1	TGTGCCAGCAGCGGACAGCAGGGGGATGAGCAGTTCTTC	CASSGQQGDEQFF
TRBV28	TRBJ2-1	-	-	TGTGCCAGCAGTTCCATAGCGGCCCTGGGGAATGAGCAGTTCTTC	CASSSIAALGNEQFF
TRBV5-4	TRBJ1-4	-	-	TGTGCCAGCAGCTCGGCTGGGGGATGGGGTAATGAAAAACTGTTTTTT	CASSSAGGWGNEKLFF
TRBV4-2	TRBJ1-6	-	TRBD1	TGTGCCAGCAGCGGACAGGGGGATCGTTCACCCCTCCACTTT	CASSGQGDRSPLHF
TRBV6-5	TRBJ2-3	-	-	TGTGCCAGCAGGCCCCGACTAAGCGGTACAGATACGCAGTATTTT	CASRPRLSGTDTQYF
TRBV7-2	TRBJ2-2	-	-	TGTGCCAGCAGCTTAACGGGGGCGGCCGGGGAGCTGTTTTTT	CASSLTGAAGELFF
TRBV6-5	TRBJ2-1	-	TRBD2	TGTGCCAGCAGACAGCGGGAACAAGGGTACAATGAGCAGTTCTTC	CASRQREQGYNEQFF
TRBV18	TRBJ1-2	-	TRBD1	TGTGCCAGCTCACCACCGTTAGGACAGGGGGACTATGGCTACACCTTC	CASSPPLGQGDYGYTF
TRBV4-1	TRBJ2-7	-	-	TGCGCCAGCAGCCAAGAGCTCCAGCCCTCCTACGAGCAGTACTTC	CASSQELQPSYEQYF
TRBV6-5	TRBJ2-7	-	-	TGTGCCAGCAGTTTCGGCCCTTACCGTTCCTACGAGCAGTACTTC	CASSFGPYRSYEQYF
TRBV5-1	TRBJ1-1	-	TRBD1	TGCGCCAGCAGCTTAGATCCGGGACAGGCGAGGAACACTGAAGCTTTCTTT	CASSLDPGQARNTEAFF
TRBV21-1	TRBJ2-2	-	-	TGTGCCAGGGACAGGGACTACACTCGCATCGGGGAGCTGTTTTTT	CARDRDYTRIGELFF
TRBV6-5	TRBJ2-5	-	TRBD1	TGTGCCAGCAGTTACCAACAGGGGCCACAAGAGACCCAGTACTTC	CASSYQQGPQETQYF
TRBV19	TRBJ1-4	-	-	TGTGCCAGTAAGACAAGTAGGAATGAAAAACTGTTTTTT	CASKTSRNEKLFF
TRBV21-1	TRBJ2-1	-	-	TGTGCCAGCAGCAAATCATTTCCGGGACAGCTCGTTGAGCAGTTCTTC	CASSKSFPGQLVEQFF
TRBV5-1	TRBJ2-4	-	-	TGCGCCAGCAGCTTGAGGGGTCTCGAAAACATTCAGTACTTC	CASSLRGLENIQYF
TRBV2	TRBJ1-5	-	TRBD1	TGTGCCAGCAGATCCGACAGGGTGGGAAATCAGCCCCAGCATTTT	CASRSDRVGNQPQHF
TRBV10-3	TRBJ1-5	-	-	TGTGCCATCAGTGAAGGGGATCAGCCCCAGCATTTT	CAISEGDQPQHF
TRBV19	TRBJ1-5	-	TRBD1	TGTGCCAGTAGTTCCCTTGACAGGGTAGGTCAGCCCCAGCATTTT	CASSSLDRVGQPQHF
TRBV29-1	TRBJ2-5	-	TRBD2	TGCAGCGTTGAACTCCCGCCGACTAGCGGAGTCCAAGAGACCCAGTACTTC	CSVELPPTSGVQETQYF
TRBV4-3	TRBJ2-5	-	-	TGCGCCAGCAGCCAAGAGTACCAAGAGACCCAGTACTTC	CASSQEYQETQYF
TRBV5-4	TRBJ2-3	-	TRBD1	TGTGCCAGCAGCTATGACAGGGGGCTTGGTGATACGCAGTATTTT	CASSYDRGLGDTQYF
TRBV21-1	TRBJ2-3	-	-	TGTGCCAGCAGCAAAACGGCCCCTTTGGCAGATACGCAGTATTTT	CASSKTAPLADTQYF
TRBV6-4	TRBJ2-1	-	-	TGTGCCAGCAGTGACTCGCCTGCTAACTCCTACAATGAGCAGTTCTTC	CASSDSPANSYNEQFF
TRBV6-6	TRBJ1-1	-	TRBD1	TGTGCCAGCAGTTACCGACAGGGGTCCGTGAACACTGAAGCTTTCTTT	CASSYRQGSVNTEAFF
TRBV15	TRBJ1-4	-	TRBD1	TGTGCCACCAGCAGAGATAGGGCAGGGGGCCGATTGGAAGAAAAACTGTTTTTT	CATSRDRAGGRLEEKLFF
TRBV6-1	TRBJ2-5	-	-	TGTGCCAGCAGGGAAGAGACCCAGTACTTC	CASREETQYF
TRBV4-1	TRBJ2-7	-	-	TGCGCCAGCAGCCAAGGACAAGGGCTAGAGCAGTACTTC	CASSQGQGLEQYF
TRBV15	TRBJ2-3	-	TRBD1	TGTGCCACCAGCCCAGACAGGGGTCCGGTGGATACGCAGTATTTT	CATSPDRGPVDTQYF
TRBV27	TRBJ2-3	-	-	TGTGCCAGCGGTTCGGGGGAAGGTACGCAGTATTTT	CASGSGEGTQYF
TRBV7-2	TRBJ2-7	-	-	TGTGCCAGCAGCTTAGATAACGTCTACGAGCAGTACTTC	CASSLDNVYEQYF
TRBV19	TRBJ2-3	-	TRBD2	TGTGCCAGCGTTAATAGGGGAGGGCCCAGTACAGATACGCAGTATTTT	CASVNRGGPSTDTQYF
TRBV6-5	TRBJ2-3	-	TRBD1	TGTGCCAGCAGTTGGACAGGTAACACAGATACGCAGTATTTT	CASSWTGNTDTQYF
TRBV30	TRBJ1-3	few	-	TGTGCCTGGAGTGCCGGGACTTCGACTGGAAACACCATATATTTT	CAWSAGTSTGNTIYF
TRBV30	TRBJ1-6	-	-	TGTGCCTGGAGCCCGGTAAGATCACCCCTCCACTTT	CAWSPVRSPLHF
TRBV27	TRBJ2-7	-	TRBD1	TGTGCCAGCAGTTATCAGACAGGGGGCGGGTACGAGCAGTACTTC	CASSYQTGGGYEQYF